The rows below give T cell receptor beta chains drawn from one sample of a study of shared clonotypes between healthy human individuals. The table came from immunoSEQ multiplex PCR; TCRdb's copy has only in-frame clones and leaves some out. The table includes roughly 2,300,000 clones, roughly 90% detected once. Sequenced sample: naive CD4+ T cells from PBMCs. Receptors were obtained from a man aged 18 to 35 in good health. Some clones in this sample may be carry-over from other donors' samples. Both conserved end residues are part of each CDR3. D genes are given only for firm matches. Size is omitted from some rows. Given values are once, few, many or a class for expanded clones.

DNA: TGTGCCAGCAGCCCCACGGACAGATCCACCGGGGAGCTGTTTTTT; CDR3: CASSPTDRSTGELFF; size: .; J: TRBJ2-2; D: .; V: TRBV9
DNA: TGTGCCAGCAGTGAAGTTGAGAACACTGAAGCTTTCTTT; CDR3: CASSEVENTEAFF; size: .; J: TRBJ1-1; D: .; V: TRBV6-1
DNA: TGTGCCATCAGTGAGTCTGCGGTCGGTGCCGGGGAAAAACTGTTTTTT; CDR3: CAISESAVGAGEKLFF; size: .; J: TRBJ1-4; D: .; V: TRBV10-3
DNA: TGTGCCAGCTCAAAAGGGATAGGAGACTCTATTGGCTACACCTTC; CDR3: CASSKGIGDSIGYTF; size: .; J: TRBJ1-2; D: .; V: TRBV18
DNA: TGTGCCAGCAGCTCCGCGGGACTTTTAGAGACCCAGTACTTC; CDR3: CASSSAGLLETQYF; size: .; J: TRBJ2-5; D: .; V: TRBV7-8
DNA: TGTGCCAGCAGCCTCCTTCTTCTAGCGGGAGTCCATGAGCAGTTCTTC; CDR3: CASSLLLLAGVHEQFF; size: once; J: TRBJ2-1; D: TRBD2; V: TRBV7-2
DNA: TGTGCCAGTAGTATCGGGCATGTACCGACTGAAGCTTTCTTT; CDR3: CASSIGHVPTEAFF; size: few; J: TRBJ1-1; D: .; V: TRBV19
DNA: TGTGCCAGCAGCTTAACGGCGGGCTCCCAAGGCTACACCTTC; CDR3: CASSLTAGSQGYTF; size: once; J: TRBJ1-2; D: .; V: TRBV7-2
DNA: TGTGCCAGCAGTGAAGGACAGGGGGCTGAAAAACTGTTTTTT; CDR3: CASSEGQGAEKLFF; size: .; J: TRBJ1-4; D: TRBD1; V: TRBV2
DNA: TGTGCCAGCAGGCCTGACAGGGAAAGAGAGACCCAGTACTTC; CDR3: CASRPDRERETQYF; size: .; J: TRBJ2-5; D: TRBD1; V: TRBV27
DNA: TGTGCCAGCACCCCCGGGGGGGGGTCGGCTGGAAACACCATATATTTT; CDR3: CASTPGGGSAGNTIYF; size: .; J: TRBJ1-3; D: .; V: TRBV5-5
DNA: TGTGCCAGCAGTGTAACAGTCAACTATGGCTACACCTTC; CDR3: CASSVTVNYGYTF; size: .; J: TRBJ1-2; D: .; V: TRBV6-1
DNA: TGTGCCATCCAGGGAACCGGGGCCAACGTCCTGACTTTC; CDR3: CAIQGTGANVLTF; size: .; J: TRBJ2-6; D: .; V: TRBV6-6
DNA: TGCGCCAGCAGCCCCGAAGCCTTCTCCTACAATGAGCAGTTCTTC; CDR3: CASSPEAFSYNEQFF; size: .; J: TRBJ2-1; D: .; V: TRBV5-1
DNA: TGTGCCAGCAGTCCCGCCGGGGGGGGCCCTTACGAGCAGTACTTC; CDR3: CASSPAGGGPYEQYF; size: .; J: TRBJ2-7; D: TRBD2; V: TRBV28
DNA: TGTGCCAGCAGCTCCTACATGATGGGCCAGAACACCGGGGAGCTGTTTTTT; CDR3: CASSSYMMGQNTGELFF; size: .; J: TRBJ2-2; D: .; V: TRBV7-3
DNA: TGTGCCAGTAGTAGTACAGCGAACACTGAAGCTTTCTTT; CDR3: CASSSTANTEAFF; size: once; J: TRBJ1-1; D: .; V: TRBV19
DNA: TGTGCCAGCAGCTTAGGGGGGTCACTCCCAGAGACCCAGTACTTC; CDR3: CASSLGGSLPETQYF; size: .; J: TRBJ2-5; D: .; V: TRBV7-8
DNA: TGTGCCAGCAGTTCGGGGGGCAGGAGCAATCAGCCCCAGCATTTT; CDR3: CASSSGGRSNQPQHF; size: .; J: TRBJ1-5; D: .; V: TRBV28
DNA: TGTGCCAGCACCAACGGGGGATCATATGGCTACACCTTC; CDR3: CASTNGGSYGYTF; size: .; J: TRBJ1-2; D: .; V: TRBV6-5
DNA: TGTGCCAGCAGCCAGGCCGCGGGGGTAAAAGAGACCCAGTACTTC; CDR3: CASSQAAGVKETQYF; size: .; J: TRBJ2-5; D: TRBD2; V: TRBV4-2
DNA: TGCGCCAGCAGCCTTACAGGACAGGGTGGGACTGAAGCTTTCTTT; CDR3: CASSLTGQGGTEAFF; size: .; J: TRBJ1-1; D: TRBD1; V: TRBV4-3
DNA: TGTGCCAGCAGCCCAACCCGGGAGACTGGGGCCAACGTCCTGACTTTC; CDR3: CASSPTRETGANVLTF; size: .; J: TRBJ2-6; D: .; V: TRBV7-7
DNA: TGTGCCAGCTCACGACTACTAGCGGTGAGCTCCTACGAGCAGTACTTC; CDR3: CASSRLLAVSSYEQYF; size: .; J: TRBJ2-7; D: TRBD2; V: TRBV18
DNA: TGTGCCAGCTCCGCCGGGACAGGGAGCGCAGATACGCAGTATTTT; CDR3: CASSAGTGSADTQYF; size: .; J: TRBJ2-3; D: TRBD1; V: TRBV6-1
DNA: TGTGCCAGCAGCATACAGGGGGGCGCGGATACGCAGTATTTT; CDR3: CASSIQGGADTQYF; size: .; J: TRBJ2-3; D: TRBD1; V: TRBV9
DNA: TGTGCCAGCAGTCCCGTCCCGCCGGTTGGAACTGAAGCTTTCTTT; CDR3: CASSPVPPVGTEAFF; size: .; J: TRBJ1-1; D: .; V: TRBV27
DNA: TGTGCCAGCAGTTTACCCCCAGGGAGCACTGAAGCTTTCTTT; CDR3: CASSLPPGSTEAFF; size: .; J: TRBJ1-1; D: .; V: TRBV28